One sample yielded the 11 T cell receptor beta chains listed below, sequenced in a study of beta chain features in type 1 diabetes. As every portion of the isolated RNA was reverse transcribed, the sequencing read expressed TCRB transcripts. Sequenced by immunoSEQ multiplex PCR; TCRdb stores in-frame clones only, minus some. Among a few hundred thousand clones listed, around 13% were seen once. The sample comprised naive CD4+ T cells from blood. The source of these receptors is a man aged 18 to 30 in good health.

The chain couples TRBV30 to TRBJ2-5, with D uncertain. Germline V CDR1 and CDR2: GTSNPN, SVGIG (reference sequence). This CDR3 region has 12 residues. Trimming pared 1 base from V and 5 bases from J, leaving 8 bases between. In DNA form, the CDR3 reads TGTGCCTGGAGTGCTCTTCGGGAGACCCAGTACTTC. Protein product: CAWSALRETQYF. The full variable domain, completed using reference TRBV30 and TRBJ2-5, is SQTIHQWPATLVQPVGSPLSLECTVEGTSNPNLYWYRQAAGRGLQLLFYSVGIGQISSEVPQNLSASRPQDRQFILSSKKLLLSDSGFYLCAWSALRETQYFGPGTRLLVL.

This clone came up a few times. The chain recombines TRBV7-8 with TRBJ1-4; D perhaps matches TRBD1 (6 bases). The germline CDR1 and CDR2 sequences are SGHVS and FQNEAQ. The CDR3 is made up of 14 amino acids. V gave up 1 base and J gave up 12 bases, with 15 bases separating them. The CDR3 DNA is TGTGCCAGCAGCTTAGTCGCCAGGGGTCCTGAACTGTTTTTT. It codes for CASSLVARGPELFF.

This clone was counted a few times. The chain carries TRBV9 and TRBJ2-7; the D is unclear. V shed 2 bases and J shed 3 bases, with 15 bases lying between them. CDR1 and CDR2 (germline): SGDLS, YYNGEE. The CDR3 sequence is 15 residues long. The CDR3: CASSVGTARNYEQYF. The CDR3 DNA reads TGTGCCAGCAGCGTTGGCACAGCCAGGAACTACGAGCAGTACTTC.

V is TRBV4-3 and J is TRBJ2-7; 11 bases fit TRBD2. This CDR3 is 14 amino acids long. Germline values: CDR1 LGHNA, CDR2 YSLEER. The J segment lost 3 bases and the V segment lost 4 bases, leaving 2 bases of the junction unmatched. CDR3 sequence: CASSRTSGGYEQYF. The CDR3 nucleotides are TGCGCCAGCAGCCGAACTAGCGGGGGCTACGAGCAGTACTTC.

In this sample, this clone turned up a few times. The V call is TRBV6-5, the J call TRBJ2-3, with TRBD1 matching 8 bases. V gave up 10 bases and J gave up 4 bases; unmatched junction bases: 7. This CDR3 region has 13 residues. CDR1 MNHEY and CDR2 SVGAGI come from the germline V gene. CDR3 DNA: TGTGCCACCGGGACAGGTAGCGCAGATACGCAGTATTTT. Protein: CATGTGSADTQYF.

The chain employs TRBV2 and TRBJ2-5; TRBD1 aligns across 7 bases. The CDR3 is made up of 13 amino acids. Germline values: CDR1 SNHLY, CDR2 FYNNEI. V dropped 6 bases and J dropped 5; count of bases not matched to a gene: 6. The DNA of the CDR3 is TGTGCCAGCAGCCCACAGGGGCAGGAGACCCAGTACTTC. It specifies CASSPQGQETQYF. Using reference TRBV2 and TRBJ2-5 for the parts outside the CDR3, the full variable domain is EPEVTQTPSHQVTQMGQEVILRCVPISNHLYFYWYRQILGQKVEFLVSFYNNEISEKSEIFDDQFSVERPDGSNFTLKIRSTKLEDSAMYFCASSPQGQETQYFGPGTRLLVL.

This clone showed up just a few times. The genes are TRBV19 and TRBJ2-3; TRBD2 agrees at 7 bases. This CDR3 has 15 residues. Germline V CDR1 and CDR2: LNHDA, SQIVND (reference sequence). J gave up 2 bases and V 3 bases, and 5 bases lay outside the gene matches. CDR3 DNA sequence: TGTGCCAGTAGTATTGGTCTAGCGGCCACAGATACGCAGTATTTT. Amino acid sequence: CASSIGLAATDTQYF.

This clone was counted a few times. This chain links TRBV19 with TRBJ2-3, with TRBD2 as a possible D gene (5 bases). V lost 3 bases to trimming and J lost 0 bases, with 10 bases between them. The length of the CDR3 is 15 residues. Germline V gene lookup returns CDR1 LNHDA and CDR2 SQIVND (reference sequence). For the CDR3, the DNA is TGTGCCAGTAGTATCCAGTGGACTAGCACAGATACGCAGTATTTT. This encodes CASSIQWTSTDTQYF.

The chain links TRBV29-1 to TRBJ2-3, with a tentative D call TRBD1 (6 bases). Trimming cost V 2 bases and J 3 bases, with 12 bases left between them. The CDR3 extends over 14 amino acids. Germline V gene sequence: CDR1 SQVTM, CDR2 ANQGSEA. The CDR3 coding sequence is TGCAGCGTTGAAAGTAACAGGGTGACAGATACGCAGTATTTT. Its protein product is CSVESNRVTDTQYF.

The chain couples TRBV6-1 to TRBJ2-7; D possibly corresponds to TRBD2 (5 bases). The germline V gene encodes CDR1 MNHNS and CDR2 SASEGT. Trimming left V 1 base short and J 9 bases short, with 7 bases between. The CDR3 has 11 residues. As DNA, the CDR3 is TGTGCCAGCAGTGAAGGGACTGCGCAGTACTTC. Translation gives CASSEGTAQYF.

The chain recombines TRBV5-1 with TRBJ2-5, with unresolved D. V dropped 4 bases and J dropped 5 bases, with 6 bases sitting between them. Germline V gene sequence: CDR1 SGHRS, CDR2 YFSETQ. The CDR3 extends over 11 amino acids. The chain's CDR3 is CASSQKETQYF. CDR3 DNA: TGCGCCAGCAGCCAGAAGGAGACCCAGTACTTC.